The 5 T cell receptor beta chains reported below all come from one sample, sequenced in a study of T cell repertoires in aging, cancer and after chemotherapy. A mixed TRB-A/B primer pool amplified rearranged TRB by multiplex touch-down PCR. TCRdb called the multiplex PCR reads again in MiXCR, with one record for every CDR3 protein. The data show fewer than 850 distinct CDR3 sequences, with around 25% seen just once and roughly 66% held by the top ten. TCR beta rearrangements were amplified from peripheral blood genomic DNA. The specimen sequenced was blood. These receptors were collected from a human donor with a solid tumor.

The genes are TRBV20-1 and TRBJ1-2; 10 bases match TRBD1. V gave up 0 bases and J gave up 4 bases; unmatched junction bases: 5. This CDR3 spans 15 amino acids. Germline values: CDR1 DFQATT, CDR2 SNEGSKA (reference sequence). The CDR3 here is CSARERQGAGYGYTF. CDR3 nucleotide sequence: TGCAGTGCTAGAGAGAGACAGGGGGCTGGCTATGGCTACACCTTC.

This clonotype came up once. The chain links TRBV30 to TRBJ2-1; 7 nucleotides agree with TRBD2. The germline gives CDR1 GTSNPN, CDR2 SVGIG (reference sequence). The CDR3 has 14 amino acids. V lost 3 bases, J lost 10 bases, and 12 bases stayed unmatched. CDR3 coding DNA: TGTGCCTGGAGCGGGGCGGGAGTTGGTGAGGAGCAGTTCTTC. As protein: CAWSGAGVGEEQFF.

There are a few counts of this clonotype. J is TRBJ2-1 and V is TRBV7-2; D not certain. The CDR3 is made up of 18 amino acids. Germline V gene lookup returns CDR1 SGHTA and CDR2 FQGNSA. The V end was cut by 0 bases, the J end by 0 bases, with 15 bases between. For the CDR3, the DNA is TGTGCCAGCAGCTTAGCGGGTCAGCGACTTAGCTCCTACAATGAGCAGTTCTTC. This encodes CASSLAGQRLSSYNEQFF.

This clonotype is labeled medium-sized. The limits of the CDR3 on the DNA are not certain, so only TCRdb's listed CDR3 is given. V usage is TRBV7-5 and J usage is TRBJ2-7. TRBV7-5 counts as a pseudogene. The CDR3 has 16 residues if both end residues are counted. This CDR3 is CISVSEATHFGGEQYF.

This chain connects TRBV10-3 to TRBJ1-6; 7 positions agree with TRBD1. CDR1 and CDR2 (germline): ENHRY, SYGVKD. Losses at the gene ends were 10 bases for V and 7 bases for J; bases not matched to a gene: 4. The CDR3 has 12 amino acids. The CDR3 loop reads CATETGNSPLHF. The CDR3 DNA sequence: TGTGCCACTGAGACAGGGAATTCACCCCTCCACTTT.